This TCR beta chain was observed in a study of blood T cells in healthy people across ages. About the study: The capture of about one barcoded beta molecule per two T cells was achieved by template switching. Overall study results and limits: Long-lived donors exceeded aged donors in naive CD4+ cells and diversity.

PCR was performed a second time for roughly 7 to 12 cycles using a sample-barcoded 5' primer and a J-beta primer mix. The authors tagged each cDNA molecule using a template-switch adaptor with 12 random nucleotides. Every individual sample yielded 2.5 million or more paired-end reads (each containing CDR3). TCRdb reanalysed the 5' RACE reads using MiXCR and keeps one entry per CDR3 protein. The sample consists of more than 700,000 distinct CDR3 sequences, around 45% of them appearing once. Remarks on this clonotype: Antigen specificity is unknown.

The sequencing sample was made of blood. The sequence came from an elderly man in good health.

CDR3 in amino acids: CSASSGGSGWETQYF. As DNA, the CDR3 is TGCAGTGCTAGTTCCGGTGGGAGTGGGTGGGAGACCCAGTACTTC. The chain carries TRBV20-1 and TRBJ2-5; D possibly corresponds to TRBD2 (5 bases). V was shortened by 3 bases and J by 5 bases, with 19 bases between the two germline ends. The CDR3 has 15 residues. CDR1 DFQATT and CDR2 SNEGSKA come from the germline V gene (reference sequence).